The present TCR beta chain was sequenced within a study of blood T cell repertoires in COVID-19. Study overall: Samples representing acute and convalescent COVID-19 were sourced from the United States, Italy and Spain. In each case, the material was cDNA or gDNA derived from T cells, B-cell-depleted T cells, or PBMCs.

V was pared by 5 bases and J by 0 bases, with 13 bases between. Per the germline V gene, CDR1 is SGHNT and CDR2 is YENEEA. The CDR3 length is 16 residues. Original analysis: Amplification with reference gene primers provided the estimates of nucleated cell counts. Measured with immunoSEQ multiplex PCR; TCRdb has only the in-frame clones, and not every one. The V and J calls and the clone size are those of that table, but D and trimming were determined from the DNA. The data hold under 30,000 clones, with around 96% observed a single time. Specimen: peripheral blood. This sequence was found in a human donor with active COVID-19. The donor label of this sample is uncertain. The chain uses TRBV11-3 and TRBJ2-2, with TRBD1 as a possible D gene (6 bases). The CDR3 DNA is TGTGCCAGCAGCCACGGGACATTGGCGAACACCGGGGAGCTGTTTTTT. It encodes CASSHGTLANTGELFF.